A single sample gave rise to the 2 T cell receptor beta chains below, sequenced in a study of T cell changes during pregnancy in multiple sclerosis. Profiled with immunoSEQ multiplex PCR; TCRdb holds only in-frame clones, not every one. Of under 50,000 clones listed, roughly nine tenths are singletons. Source: CD4+ T cells from peripheral blood mononuclear cells, taken after pregnancy. The receptors originated from a female donor with multiple sclerosis, enrolled in a pregnancy study.

The chain carries TRBV29-1 and TRBJ1-4; 7 positions agree with TRBD1. Trimming removed 6 bases from V and 8 bases from J; junction bases left unmatched: 9. The germline CDR1 and CDR2 sequences are SQVTM and ANQGSEA. This CDR3 is built from 13 residues. The CDR3 nucleotides are TGCAGCGTAACCGACAGGGTTGGCGAAAAACTGTTTTTT. It encodes CSVTDRVGEKLFF.

This CDR3 reads CASSAPGRGQPQHF. The CDR3 nucleotides are TGTGCCAGCAGTGCCCCCGGGAGGGGTCAGCCCCAGCATTTT. The chain links TRBV28 to TRBJ1-5; the D gene is possibly TRBD1 (5 bases). Trimming took off 5 bases at V and 6 bases at J, with 14 bases between the two ends. This CDR3 has 14 residues. Germline V gene lookup returns CDR1 MDHEN and CDR2 SYDVKM.